A selection of T cell receptor beta chains follows, all from one sample in a study of OX40 agonist ivuxolimab in advanced cancers. Data came from immunoSEQ multiplex PCR; TCRdb stores just in-frame clones and leaves some out. The table shows roughly 60,000 clones, with about 83% occurring only once. Sample: CD4+ or CD8+ T cells sorted from blood, taken in a trial of the OX40 agonist ivuxolimab. The source of these receptors is an adult with an advanced solid tumor such as melanoma, head and neck, liver or kidney cancer. CDR3s include the opening cysteine and the closing phenylalanine or tryptophan.

TRBV14	TRBJ2-5	CASSTRDPSLETQYF
TRBV5-1	TRBJ1-2	CASSATGGSYGYTF
TRBV4-1	TRBJ2-2	CASSPGTGLNTGELFF
TRBV18	TRBJ2-7	CASSHNYEQYF
TRBV19	TRBJ2-2	CASSFNLIGELFF
TRBV9	TRBJ1-1	CASSGTWVNTEAFF
TRBV7-9	TRBJ2-7	CASRQGEHEQYF
TRBV29-1	TRBJ2-1	CSVEAGSGSRYEQFF
TRBV5-1	TRBJ2-7	CASSLADGGSEQYF
TRBV29-1	TRBJ2-3	CSAAKFSGGDTDTQYF
TRBV28	TRBJ2-5	CASSLAGDGETQYF